This is a list of T cell receptor beta chains from one sample in a study of glioma-infiltrating T cells. TCRdb re-analysed the multiplex PCR reads in MiXCR, keeping a single row per CDR3 protein. The table includes over 120,000 distinct CDR3 sequences, about two fifths detected once. Sample: glioma tissue, nonneoplastic brain tissue, or PBMCs (not recorded which). The receptor set was obtained from a human donor with low-grade glioma or glioblastoma, undergoing nonglioma brain surgery, or in good health (not recorded which). Each CDR3 is given with its conserved first and last residue. A D gene is named only where the DNA matches it firmly. Expanded clones are given a class, and other clones once, few, many or no size at all.

clone_size	d_call	v_call	j_call	cdr3_aa	cdr3_nt
-	-	TRBV4-3	TRBJ2-3	CASSQDPRGLDTQYF	TGCGCCAGCAGCCAAGATCCGAGGGGCTTGGATACGCAGTATTTT
few	-	TRBV12-3/TRBV12-4	TRBJ2-3	CASSRTTVDTQYF	TGTGCCAGCTCTAGGACCACAGTAGATACGCAGTATTTT
few	-	TRBV28	TRBJ2-7	CASITEGRPNEQYF	TGTGCCAGCATCACCGAAGGGAGACCAAACGAGCAGTACTTC
many	TRBD2	TRBV6-1	TRBJ2-1	CASALAGVVQFF	TGTGCCAGCGCCTTAGCGGGAGTGGTGCAGTTCTTC
-	-	TRBV20-1	TRBJ2-3	CSARGFGQGETDTQYF	TGCAGTGCTAGGGGGTTTGGTCAGGGTGAAACAGATACGCAGTATTTT
few	TRBD1	TRBV20-1	TRBJ1-1	CSATRAQGERTEAFF	TGCAGTGCTACACGAGCACAGGGGGAGAGGACTGAAGCTTTCTTT
-	-	TRBV6-6	TRBJ2-1	CASSQDPGGRNEQFF	TGTGCCAGCAGTCAGGATCCTGGGGGGCGAAATGAGCAGTTCTTC
-	TRBD1	TRBV24-1	TRBJ2-1	CATSGPGQGYNEQFF	TGTGCCACCAGTGGGCCGGGACAGGGGTACAATGAGCAGTTCTTC
few	-	TRBV27	TRBJ2-7	CASSLRVGKTYEQYF	TGTGCCAGCAGTCTCAGGGTGGGGAAGACCTACGAGCAGTACTTC
-	-	TRBV4-1	TRBJ1-3	CASSQDTPQGNTIYF	TGCGCCAGCAGCCAAGATACGCCGCAGGGAAACACCATATATTTT
-	TRBD2	TRBV19	TRBJ2-1	CASSSPPGLAVSSYNEQFF	TGTGCCAGTAGTTCCCCGCCGGGACTAGCGGTGAGCTCCTACAATGAGCAGTTCTTC
few	TRBD1	TRBV6-2/TRBV6-3	TRBJ1-6	CASSYSTSGQGTSYNSPLHF	TGTGCCAGCAGTTACTCGACCAGCGGACAGGGGACCTCCTATAATTCACCCCTCCACTTT
few	TRBD2	TRBV28	TRBJ2-1	CASSSGPTLAEQFF	TGTGCCAGCAGTTCCGGTCCCACACTAGCGGAGCAGTTCTTC
-	-	TRBV2	TRBJ1-1	CASSEWDNTEAFF	TGTGCCAGCAGTGAATGGGATAACACTGAAGCTTTCTTT
few	-	TRBV6-1	TRBJ1-6	CASRAGHPFSPLHF	TGTGCCAGCAGGGCGGGACACCCGTTTTCACCCCTCCACTTT
-	-	TRBV27	TRBJ2-1	CASSSSSWNEQFF	TGTGCCAGCAGTTCTTCTAGCTGGAATGAGCAGTTCTTC
-	-	TRBV6-1	TRBJ1-2	CASSPQGPSGYTF	TGTGCCAGCAGCCCGCAGGGGCCCTCCGGCTACACCTTC
once	TRBD2	TRBV10-2	TRBJ2-5	CASLSSGLETQYF	TGCGCCAGCTTATCTAGCGGGCTGGAGACCCAGTACTTC
-	-	TRBV6-2/TRBV6-3	TRBJ1-1	CASSPQTERKTEAFF	TGTGCCAGCAGTCCTCAGACGGAAAGGAAGACTGAAGCTTTCTTT
-	TRBD1	TRBV20-1	TRBJ1-2	CSASNQGVTYGYTF	TGCAGTGCTAGTAATCAGGGGGTTACCTATGGCTACACCTTC
-	TRBD1	TRBV6-2/TRBV6-3	TRBJ2-7	CASSSLGTGAGEQYF	TGTGCCAGCAGCTCCCTTGGCACAGGGGCGGGCGAGCAGTACTTC
-	TRBD2	TRBV20-1	TRBJ2-1	CSARDGLAGGQYNEQFF	TGCAGTGCTAGAGATGGGCTAGCGGGGGGCCAGTACAATGAGCAGTTCTTC
few	-	TRBV20-1	TRBJ1-5	CSARRQVDQPQHF	TGCAGTGCTAGGCGACAGGTTGATCAGCCCCAGCATTTT
-	-	TRBV11-2	TRBJ2-5	CASGPNSGQETQYF	TGTGCCAGCGGACCAAACAGCGGCCAAGAGACCCAGTACTTC
-	-	TRBV4-1	TRBJ2-7	CASSSIRDSYERYF	TGCGCCAGCAGCTCAATACGGGATAGCTACGAGCGGTACTTC
-	-	TRBV7-2	TRBJ2-3	CASSLVEDTQYF	TGTGCCAGCAGCTTAGTAGAGGATACGCAGTATTTT
-	-	TRBV6-5	TRBJ1-1	CAISEFPGTTEAFF	TGTGCCATCAGTGAGTTTCCAGGGACCACTGAAGCTTTCTTT
few	-	TRBV20-1	TRBJ2-5	CSADVASETQYF	TGCAGTGCTGATGTAGCGTCCGAGACCCAGTACTTC
few	-	TRBV7-9	TRBJ1-1	CASSQTGPGGAFF	TGTGCCAGCAGCCAGACGGGACCTGGGGGAGCTTTCTTT
-	TRBD2	TRBV6-1	TRBJ2-7	CASEPAGVYEQYF	TGTGCCAGCGAACCAGCGGGAGTGTACGAGCAGTACTTC
-	-	TRBV12-3/TRBV12-4	TRBJ2-2	CASSLSGNTGELFF	TGTGCCAGCAGTTTATCCGGGAACACCGGTGAGCTGTTTTTT
-	TRBD2	TRBV11-2	TRBJ2-7	CASSPPSGLARVGQYF	TGTGCCAGCAGCCCGCCCTCGGGACTAGCGCGGGTTGGGCAGTACTTC
-	-	TRBV7-2	TRBJ2-7	CARSLVGEQYF	TGTGCCCGCAGCTTAGTCGGTGAGCAGTACTTC
-	-	TRBV3-1	TRBJ1-1	CASSQEGGITEAFF	TGTGCCAGCAGCCAAGAAGGGGGGATCACTGAAGCTTTCTTT
-	TRBD1	TRBV20-1	TRBJ2-7	CSARDRGNYEQYF	TGCAGTGCTAGGGACAGGGGGAATTACGAGCAGTACTTC
many	-	TRBV27	TRBJ1-5	CASSLRYSNQPQHF	TGTGCCAGCAGTCTTAGGTATAGCAATCAGCCCCAGCATTTT
once	-	TRBV4-1	TRBJ2-1	CASSPLSSSYNEQFF	TGCGCCAGCAGCCCCCTGTCCAGCTCCTACAATGAGCAGTTCTTC
-	-	TRBV7-2	TRBJ1-5	CARSLVGSSNQPQHF	TGTGCCAGAAGCTTAGTAGGCAGTAGCAATCAGCCCCAGCATTTT
-	-	TRBV6-1	TRBJ1-2	CASGTGNYGYTF	TGTGCCAGCGGTACAGGGAACTATGGCTACACCTTC
-	-	TRBV27	TRBJ2-7	CASRGLPAGEQYF	TGTGCCAGCAGGGGACTCCCGGCGGGGGAGCAGTACTTC
-	-	TRBV2	TRBJ1-5	CASSDETAKGWHF	TGTGCCAGCAGTGATGAGACGGCAAAGGGTTGGCATTTT
-	-	TRBV6-2/TRBV6-3	TRBJ2-1	CASSYSGRGMNEQFF	TGTGCCAGCAGTTACTCGGGCAGGGGAATGAATGAGCAGTTCTTT